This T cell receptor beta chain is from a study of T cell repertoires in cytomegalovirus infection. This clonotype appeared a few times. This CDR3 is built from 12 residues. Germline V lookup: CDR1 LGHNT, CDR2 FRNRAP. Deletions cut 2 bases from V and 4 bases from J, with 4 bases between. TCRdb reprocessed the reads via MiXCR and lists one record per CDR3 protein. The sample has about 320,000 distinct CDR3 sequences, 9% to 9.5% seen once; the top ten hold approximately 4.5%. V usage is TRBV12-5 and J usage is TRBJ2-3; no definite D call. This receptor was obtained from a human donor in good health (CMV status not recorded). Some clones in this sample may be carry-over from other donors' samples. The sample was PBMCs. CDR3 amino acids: CASGLLADTQYF. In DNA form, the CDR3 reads TGTGCTAGTGGTTTGTTGGCAGATACGCAGTATTTT.